Each of the 3 T cell receptor beta chains below was sequenced from the same sample in a study of human T cells and chemical hapten exposure. Time point in this sample: patch test 2, 6 weeks after DPC sensitization. As to treatment: therapeutic diphenylcyclopropenone sensitization with weekly scalp DPC. Each CDR3 protein is one row after TCRdb ran MiXCR on the RACE reads. The sample yields about 350,000 distinct CDR3 sequences, roughly 6.3% seen once. This sample comprised whole blood, obtained in connection with sensitization to the hapten diphenylcyclopropenone (DPC). These TCRs come from a woman aged 18-35 years with alopecia areata. Some clones in this sample may be carry-over from other donors' samples.

The chain joins TRBV28 to TRBJ2-7, with 12 bases matching TRBD1. J lost 7 bases, V lost 5 bases, and 15 bases had no gene match. This CDR3 has 17 amino acids. CDR1 is MDHEN and CDR2 is SYDVKM in the germline V gene. The CDR3 nucleotides are TGTGCCAGCAGTCCCCCCCCCGGGACAGGGGGCAGAGGGGAGCAGTACTTC. Protein: CASSPPPGTGGRGEQYF.

This clonotype was observed a few times. J is TRBJ2-1 and V is TRBV4-3, with 9 bases lining up with TRBD1. The V gene's germline CDR1 is LGHNA and CDR2 YSLEER. This CDR3 contains 18 residues. V lost 0 bases and J lost 3; bases outside the gene matches: 9. The CDR3, as DNA: TGCGCCAGCAGCCAAGATTGGAGGACAGGGGTTTTCTACAATGAGCAGTTCTTC. This codes for CASSQDWRTGVFYNEQFF.

This clonotype was found many times. J is TRBJ2-5 and V is TRBV28; perhaps TRBD2 as D (5 bases). This CDR3 is built from 15 residues. Between the trimmed V and J ends, which lost 3 bases and 8 bases, there was a span of 19 bases. In germline, CDR1 is MDHEN, CDR2 SYDVKM. The CDR3: CASSFSIPRAETQYF. CDR3 nucleotide sequence: TGTGCCAGCAGTTTTTCAATACCGCGGGCCGAAACCCAGTACTTC.